The 6 T cell receptor beta chains below were found in one sample sequenced in a study of shared clonotypes between healthy human individuals. Using immunoSEQ multiplex PCR, the repertoire was profiled, and TCRdb retains in-frame clones only, with some absent. The table includes 2.5 million or so clones, approximately 90% detected once. Sequenced material: naive CD4+ T cells sorted from blood. Subset reported: CD45RA+ positively selected. These receptor sequences come from a man aged 18 to 35 in good health.

The chain combines TRBV10-3 with TRBJ1-3; D is uncertain. Germline assignment: CDR1 ENHRY and CDR2 SYGVKD. V was clipped by 1 base and J by 3 bases, with 13 bases between them. This CDR3 contains 16 residues. CDR3 in DNA: TGTGCCATCAGTGAGTTTCAGTTTTCTGGTGGAAACACCATATATTTT. Its translation is CAISEFQFSGGNTIYF.

This chain links TRBV2 with TRBJ1-6; unclear D gene. V was pared by 2 bases and J by 9 bases, with 14 bases between. CDR1 SNHLY and CDR2 FYNNEI come from the germline V gene. CDR3 length equals 15 residues. CDR3 protein: CASSERTSQFSPLHF. The CDR3 bases are TGTGCCAGCAGTGAACGAACCAGCCAGTTTTCACCCCTCCACTTT.

The chain uses TRBV30 and TRBJ2-5, with D possibly matching TRBD2 (6 bases). Germline V gives CDR1 GTSNPN, CDR2 SVGIG (reference sequence). The CDR3 length is 15 residues. The CDR3 bases are TGTGCTTTTGCCGTCCATTTGGGGGGACAAGAGACCCAGTACTTC. Protein sequence: CAFAVHLGGQETQYF.

The chain joins TRBV2 to TRBJ2-4; no clear D gene. Germline CDR1 reads SNHLY; CDR2 reads FYNNEI. V was trimmed by 4 bases and J by 1 base, leaving 11 bases between them. The CDR3 is made up of 15 amino acids. CDR3 in DNA: TGTGCCAGCAGTGTTGTAAGCAGCGCCAAAAACATTCAGTACTTC. It encodes CASSVVSSAKNIQYF. The full variable domain, in which reference TRBV2 and TRBJ2-4 provide the parts outside the CDR3, is EPEVTQTPSHQVTQMGQEVILRCVPISNHLYFYWYRQILGQKVEFLVSFYNNEISEKSEIFDDQFSVERPDGSNFTLKIRSTKLEDSAMYFCASSVVSSAKNIQYFGAGTRLSVL.

V gene TRBV5-1 combines with J gene TRBJ2-7; D is unclear. There are 14 residues in the CDR3. Trimming shortened V by 4 bases and J by 1 base, and 12 bases separated the two germline ends. Looked up from germline, CDR1 is SGHRS and CDR2 is YFSETQ. The chain's CDR3 is CASSPGSSSYEQYF. CDR3 nucleotide sequence: TGCGCCAGCAGCCCCGGGTCTTCTTCCTACGAGCAGTACTTC.

The chain employs TRBV4-1 and TRBJ1-3, with 9 bases that match TRBD1. J lost 0 bases, V lost 4 bases, and 7 bases had no gene match. Germline lookup yields CDR1 MGHRA and CDR2 YSYEKL. The CDR3 totals 17 residues. The CDR3 bases are TGCGCCAGCAGCCTACAGACAGGGGGGATCTCTGGAAACACCATATATTTT. Residues: CASSLQTGGISGNTIYF.